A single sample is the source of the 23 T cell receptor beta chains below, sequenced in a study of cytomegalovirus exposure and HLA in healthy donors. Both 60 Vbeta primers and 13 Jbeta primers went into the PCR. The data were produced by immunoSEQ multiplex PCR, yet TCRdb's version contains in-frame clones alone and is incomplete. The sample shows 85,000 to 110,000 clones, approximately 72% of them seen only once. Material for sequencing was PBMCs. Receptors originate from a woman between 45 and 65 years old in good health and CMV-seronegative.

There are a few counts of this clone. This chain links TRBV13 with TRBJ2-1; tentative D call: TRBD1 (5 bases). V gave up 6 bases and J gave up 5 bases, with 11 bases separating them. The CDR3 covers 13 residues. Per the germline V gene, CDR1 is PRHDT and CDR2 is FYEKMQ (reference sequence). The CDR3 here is CASRPDSNNEQFF. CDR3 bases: TGTGCCAGCAGACCCGACAGCAACAATGAGCAGTTCTTC.

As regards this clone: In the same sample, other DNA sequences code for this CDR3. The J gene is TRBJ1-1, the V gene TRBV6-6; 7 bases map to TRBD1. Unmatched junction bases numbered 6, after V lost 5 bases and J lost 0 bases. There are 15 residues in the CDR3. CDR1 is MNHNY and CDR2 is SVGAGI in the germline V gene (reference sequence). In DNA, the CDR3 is TGTGCCAGCAGTGACAAGACAGGGCTGAACACTGAAGCTTTCTTT. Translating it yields CASSDKTGLNTEAFF.

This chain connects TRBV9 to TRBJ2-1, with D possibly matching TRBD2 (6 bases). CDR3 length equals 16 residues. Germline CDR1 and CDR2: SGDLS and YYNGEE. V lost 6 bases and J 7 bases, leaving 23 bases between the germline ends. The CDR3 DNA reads TGTGCCAGCACCCAAAAGGGTAGCGGATTAGGGAATGAGCAGTTCTTC. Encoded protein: CASTQKGSGLGNEQFF.

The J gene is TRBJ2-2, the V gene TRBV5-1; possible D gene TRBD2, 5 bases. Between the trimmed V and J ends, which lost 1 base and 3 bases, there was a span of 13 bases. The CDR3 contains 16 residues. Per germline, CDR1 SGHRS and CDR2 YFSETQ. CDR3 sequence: CASSLTSNGDTGELFF. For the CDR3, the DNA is TGCGCCAGCAGCTTGACCTCGAACGGGGACACCGGGGAGCTGTTTTTT.

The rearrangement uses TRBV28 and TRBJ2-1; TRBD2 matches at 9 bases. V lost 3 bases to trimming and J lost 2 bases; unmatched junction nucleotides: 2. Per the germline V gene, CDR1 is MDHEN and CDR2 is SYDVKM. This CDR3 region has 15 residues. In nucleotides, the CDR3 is TGTGCCAGCAGTTTTGCTAGCGGGACCTACAATGAGCAGTTCTTC. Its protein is CASSFASGTYNEQFF.

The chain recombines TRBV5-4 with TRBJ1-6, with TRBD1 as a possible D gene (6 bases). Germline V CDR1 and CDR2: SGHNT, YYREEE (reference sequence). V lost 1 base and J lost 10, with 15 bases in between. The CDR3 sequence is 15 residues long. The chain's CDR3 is CASSLSLGANSPLHF. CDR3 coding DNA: TGTGCCAGCAGCTTGAGCCTGGGGGCCAACTCACCCCTCCACTTT.

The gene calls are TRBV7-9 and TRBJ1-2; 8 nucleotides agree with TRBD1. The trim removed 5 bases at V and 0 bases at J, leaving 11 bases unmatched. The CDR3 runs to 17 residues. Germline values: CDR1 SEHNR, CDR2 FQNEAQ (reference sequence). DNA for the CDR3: TGTGCCAGCAGCCCTGGACAGGGAACATTCTCTAACTATGGCTACACCTTC. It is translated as CASSPGQGTFSNYGYTF.

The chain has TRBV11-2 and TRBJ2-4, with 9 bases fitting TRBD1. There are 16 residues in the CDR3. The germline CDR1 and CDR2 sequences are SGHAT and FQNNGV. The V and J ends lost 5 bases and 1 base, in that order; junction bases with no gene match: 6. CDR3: CASSLGTGIAKNIQYF. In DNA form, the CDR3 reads TGTGCCAGCAGCCTGGGGACAGGGATCGCCAAAAACATTCAGTACTTC. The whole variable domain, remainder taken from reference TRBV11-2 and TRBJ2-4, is EAGVAQSPRYKIIEKRQSVAFWCNPISGHATLYWYQQILGQGPKLLIQFQNNGVVDDSQLPKDRFSAERLKGVDSTLKIQPAKLEDSAVYLCASSLGTGIAKNIQYFGAGTRLSVL.

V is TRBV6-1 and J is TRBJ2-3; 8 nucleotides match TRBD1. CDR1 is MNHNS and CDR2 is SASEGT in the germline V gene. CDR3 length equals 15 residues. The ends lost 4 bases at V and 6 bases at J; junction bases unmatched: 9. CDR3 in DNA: TGTGCCAGCAGTGTGGTAAGACAGGGGATGGATACGCAGTATTTT. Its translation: CASSVVRQGMDTQYF.

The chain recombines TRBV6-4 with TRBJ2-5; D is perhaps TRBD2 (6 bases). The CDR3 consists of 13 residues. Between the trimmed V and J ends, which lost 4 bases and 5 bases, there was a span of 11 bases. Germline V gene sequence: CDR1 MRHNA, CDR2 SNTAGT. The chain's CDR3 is CASSVSRGETQYF. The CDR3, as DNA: TGTGCCAGCAGTGTCAGCCGGGGGGAGACCCAGTACTTC.

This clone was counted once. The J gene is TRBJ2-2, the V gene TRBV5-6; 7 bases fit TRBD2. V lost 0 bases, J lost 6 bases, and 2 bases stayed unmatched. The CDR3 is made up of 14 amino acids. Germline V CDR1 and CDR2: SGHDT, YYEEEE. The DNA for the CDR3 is TGTGCCAGCAGCTTGGTTCGGGGGGCCGGGGAGCTGTTTTTT. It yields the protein CASSLVRGAGELFF.

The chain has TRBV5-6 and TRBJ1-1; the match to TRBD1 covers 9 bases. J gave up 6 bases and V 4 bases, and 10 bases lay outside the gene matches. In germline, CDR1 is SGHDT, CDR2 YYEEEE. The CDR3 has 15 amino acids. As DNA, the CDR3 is TGTGCCAGCAGCCAAACCCGGACAGGGGACGCTGAAGCTTTCTTT. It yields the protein CASSQTRTGDAEAFF. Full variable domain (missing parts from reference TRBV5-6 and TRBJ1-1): DAGVTQSPTHLIKTRGQQVTLRCSPKSGHDTVSWYQQALGQGPQFIFQYYEEEERQRGNFPDRFSGHQFPNYSSELNVNALLLGDSALYLCASSQTRTGDAEAFFGQGTRLTVV.

The CDR3 DNA follows: TGTGCCAGCAGCTTAAACTTACAGCAGAACACTGAAGCTTTCTTT. This encodes CASSLNLQQNTEAFF. The J gene is TRBJ1-1, the V gene TRBV7-2; D remains unclear. This CDR3 region has 15 residues. V was trimmed by 2 bases and J by 1 base, leaving 11 bases between them. Germline assignment: CDR1 SGHTA and CDR2 FQGNSA.

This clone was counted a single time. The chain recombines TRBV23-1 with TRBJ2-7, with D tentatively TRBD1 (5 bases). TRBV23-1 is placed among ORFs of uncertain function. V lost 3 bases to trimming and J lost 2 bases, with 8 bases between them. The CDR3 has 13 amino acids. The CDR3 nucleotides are TGCGCCAGCAGTCACCAGGGTACCTACGAGCAGTACTTC. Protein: CASSHQGTYEQYF.

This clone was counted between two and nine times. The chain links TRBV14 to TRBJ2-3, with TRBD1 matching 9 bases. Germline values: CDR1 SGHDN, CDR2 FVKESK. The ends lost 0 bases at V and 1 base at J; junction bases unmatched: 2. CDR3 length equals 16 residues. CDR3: CASSQDDRGGTDTQYF. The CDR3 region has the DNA TGTGCCAGCAGCCAAGATGACAGGGGGGGCACAGATACGCAGTATTTT.

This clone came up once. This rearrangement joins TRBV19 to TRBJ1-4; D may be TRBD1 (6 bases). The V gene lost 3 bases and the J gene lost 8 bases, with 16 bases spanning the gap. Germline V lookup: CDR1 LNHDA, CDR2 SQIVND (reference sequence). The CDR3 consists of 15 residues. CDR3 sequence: CASSIRQVPWEKLFF. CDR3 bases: TGTGCCAGTAGTATCCGACAGGTCCCGTGGGAAAAACTGTTTTTT.

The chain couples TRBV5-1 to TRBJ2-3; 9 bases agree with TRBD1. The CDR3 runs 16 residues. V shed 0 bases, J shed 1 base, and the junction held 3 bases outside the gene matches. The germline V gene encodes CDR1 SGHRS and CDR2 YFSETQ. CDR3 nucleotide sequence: TGCGCCAGCAGCTTGGTACAGGGGGCAGGCACAGATACGCAGTATTTT. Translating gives CASSLVQGAGTDTQYF.

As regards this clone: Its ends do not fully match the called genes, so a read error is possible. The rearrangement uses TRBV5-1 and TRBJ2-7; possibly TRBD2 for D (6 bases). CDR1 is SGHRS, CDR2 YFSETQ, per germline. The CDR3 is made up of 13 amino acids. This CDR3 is CVSSYDGSGEQYF. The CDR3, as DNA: TGCGTCAGCAGCTACGATGGCAGCGGGGAGCAGTACTTC.

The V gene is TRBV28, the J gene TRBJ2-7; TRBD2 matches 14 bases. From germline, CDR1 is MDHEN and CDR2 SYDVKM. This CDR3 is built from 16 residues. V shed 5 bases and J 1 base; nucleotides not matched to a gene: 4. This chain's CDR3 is CASSGGLAGVSYEQYF. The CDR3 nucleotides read TGTGCCAGCAGTGGGGGACTAGCGGGAGTATCCTACGAGCAGTACTTC.

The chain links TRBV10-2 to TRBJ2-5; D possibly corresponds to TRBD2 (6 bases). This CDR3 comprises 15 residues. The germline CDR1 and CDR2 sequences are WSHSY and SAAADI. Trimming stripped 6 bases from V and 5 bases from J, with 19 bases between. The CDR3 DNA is TGCGCCAGCAGAGTTGGGGCTAGCGCTTCGGAGACCCAGTACTTC. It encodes CASRVGASASETQYF.

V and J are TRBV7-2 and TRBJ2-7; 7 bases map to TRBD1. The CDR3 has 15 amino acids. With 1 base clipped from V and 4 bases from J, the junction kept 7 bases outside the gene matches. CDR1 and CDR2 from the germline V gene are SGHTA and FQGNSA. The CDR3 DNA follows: TGTGCCAGCAGCTTAGGTTCAGGGGGATATTACGAGCAGTACTTC. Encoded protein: CASSLGSGGYYEQYF.

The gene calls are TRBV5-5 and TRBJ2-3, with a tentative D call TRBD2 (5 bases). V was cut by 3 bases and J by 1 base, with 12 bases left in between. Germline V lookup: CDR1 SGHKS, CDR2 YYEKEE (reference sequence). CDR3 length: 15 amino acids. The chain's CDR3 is CASSSLLSGTDTQYF. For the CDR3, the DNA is TGTGCCAGCAGCTCTCTGCTTAGCGGCACAGATACGCAGTATTTT.

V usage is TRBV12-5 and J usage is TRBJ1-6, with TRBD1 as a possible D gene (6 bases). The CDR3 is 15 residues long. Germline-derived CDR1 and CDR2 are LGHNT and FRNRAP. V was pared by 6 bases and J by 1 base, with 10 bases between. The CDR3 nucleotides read TGTGCTAGTGGGATCGGACAGTCCTATAATTCACCCCTCCACTTT. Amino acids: CASGIGQSYNSPLHF.